The 26 T cell receptor beta chains given below trace back to one sample, sequenced in a study of radiotherapy plus CTLA-4 blockade in lung cancer (dated by TCRdb to the late 2010s). The library was produced with the immunoSEQ multiplex PCR assay. TCRdb limited this immuneACCESS table to in-frame rearrangements with V and J called. A share of clones is missing; checked studies link under half to unresolved V genes, and the rest is unexplained. In all, the sample holds tens of thousands of clones, and roughly 70% of those were seen once. 9.8% of the sample lies in the top ten. The specimen comprised peripheral blood, sampled from a patient treated with radiotherapy plus ipilimumab. The receptors derive from a human donor with non-small cell lung cancer who had stable disease on radiotherapy plus ipilimumab.

The chain links TRBV18 to TRBJ1-2; weak D call: TRBD1 (5 bases). This CDR3 is built from 13 residues. Germline V lookup: CDR1 KGHSH, CDR2 LQKENI. Trimming took off 6 bases at V and 8 bases at J, with 16 bases between the two ends. The CDR3 bases are TGTGCCAGCTCCCCTGGAGGGGCGCGGGGCTACACCTTC. Residues: CASSPGGARGYTF.

In this sample, this clone turned up once. This chain connects TRBV6-1 to TRBJ1-1; weak D call: TRBD1 (6 bases). Between the trimmed V and J ends, which lost 8 bases and 4 bases, there was a span of 17 bases. The CDR3 spans 14 residues. Germline-derived CDR1 and CDR2 are MNHNS and SASEGT. The CDR3 nucleotides are TGTGCCAGCTCCCCCGGGGGGCTTGGCACTGAAGCTTTCTTT. Translation: CASSPGGLGTEAFF.

This sequence joins TRBV11-3 and TRBJ2-6; weak D call: TRBD1 (5 bases). The CDR3 spans 16 residues. V was pared by 3 bases and J by 0 bases, with 9 bases between. Germline V gene data show CDR1 as SGHNT and CDR2 as YENEEA. The CDR3 here is CASSFREGSGANVLTF. CDR3 DNA sequence: TGTGCCAGCAGCTTCAGGGAAGGCTCTGGGGCCAACGTCCTGACTTTC.

This clone is a singleton in its sample. The rearrangement joins TRBV18 to TRBJ1-1, with unresolved D. There are 14 residues in the CDR3. The germline V gene has CDR1 KGHSH and CDR2 LQKENI. Trimming shortened V by 1 base and J by 2 bases, and 8 bases separated the two germline ends. CDR3 in DNA: TGTGCCAGCTCACCACGGGCAAAAAACACTGAAGCTTTCTTT. It encodes CASSPRAKNTEAFF.

This clone was found once. This sequence joins TRBV5-1 and TRBJ2-7; 7 bases agree with TRBD1. With V trimmed by 4 bases and J by 4 bases, 8 bases remained unmatched. Per the germline V gene, CDR1 is SGHRS and CDR2 is YFSETQ. The length of the CDR3 is 14 residues. The CDR3 sequence is CASSTRQGPYEQYF. The CDR3, as DNA: TGCGCCAGCAGCACCCGACAGGGCCCGTACGAGCAGTACTTC.

The chain is built from TRBV7-6 and TRBJ2-1, with D maybe TRBD1 (5 bases). V was clipped by 5 bases and J by 5 bases, with 13 bases between them. There are 14 residues in the CDR3. CDR1 SGHVS and CDR2 FNYEAQ come from the germline V gene. The CDR3 DNA is TGTGCCAGCAGCCAAGACAGAGTCAACAATGAGCAGTTCTTC. The encoded protein is CASSQDRVNNEQFF.

The chain links TRBV28 to TRBJ1-2, with 7 positions matching TRBD1. The germline CDR1 and CDR2 sequences are MDHEN and SYDVKM. V shed 7 bases and J 2 bases; nucleotides not matched to a gene: 13. The CDR3 is 16 amino acids. The CDR3 nucleotides are TGTGCCAGCACCCCCCCGAGGGGGCTGGTCAACTATGGCTACACCTTC. Translated, it gives CASTPPRGLVNYGYTF.

CDR3 nucleotide sequence: TGTGCCAGCTCACCTACCGCAGATGGCTACACCTTC. Its protein product is CASSPTADGYTF. The chain has TRBV18 and TRBJ1-2; D gene unclear. Germline V gene lookup returns CDR1 KGHSH and CDR2 LQKENI. The CDR3 covers 12 residues. V was shortened by 3 bases and J by 6 bases, with 8 bases between the two germline ends.

The chain uses TRBV10-3 and TRBJ1-3, with D possibly matching TRBD1 (5 bases). This CDR3 contains 16 residues. V lost 0 bases and J lost 4, with 13 bases in between. The germline V gene encodes CDR1 ENHRY and CDR2 SYGVKD. The CDR3 region is CAISESVPGRGNTIYF. The CDR3 DNA reads as TGTGCCATCAGTGAGTCTGTCCCAGGGAGGGGAAACACCATATATTTT.

The chain couples TRBV18 to TRBJ2-2; no clear D gene. The CDR3 is 14 amino acids. Trimming stripped 3 bases from V and 3 bases from J, with 8 bases between. Germline V lookup: CDR1 KGHSH, CDR2 LQKENI. The CDR3 loop is CASSPPSDTGELFF. The CDR3 DNA follows: TGTGCCAGCTCACCGCCCAGTGACACCGGGGAGCTGTTTTTT.

This sequence joins TRBV30 and TRBJ2-2; the match to TRBD2 covers 9 bases. Germline-derived CDR1 and CDR2 are GTSNPN and SVGIG (reference sequence). The CDR3 spans 15 residues. With V trimmed by 8 bases and J by 5 bases, 12 bases remained unmatched. CDR3 bases: TGTGCCGGACACCCCCCAGGACTAGCGACCGGGGAGCTGTTTTTT. Translating it yields CAGHPPGLATGELFF.

This rearrangement joins TRBV27 to TRBJ1-2; no reliable D call. The CDR3 runs 13 residues. V was pared by 1 base and J by 3 bases, with 6 bases between. The germline CDR1 and CDR2 sequences are MNHEY and SMNVEV (reference sequence). The CDR3 DNA is TGTGCCAGCAGTTTATACCGAGACTATGGCTACACCTTC. Its translation: CASSLYRDYGYTF.

The chain links TRBV5-8 to TRBJ1-1, with D unresolved. The CDR3 is 13 residues long. V was shortened by 5 bases and J by 1 base, with 9 bases between the two germline ends. Germline values: CDR1 SGHTS, CDR2 YDEGEE. For the CDR3, the DNA is TGTGCCAGCAGTCTGGAGTGGAACACTGAAGCTTTCTTT. Protein product: CASSLEWNTEAFF.

A note on this clone: Its ends do not fully match the called genes, so a read error is possible. This chain links TRBV18 with TRBJ2-6; no clear D. CDR1 KGHSH and CDR2 LQKENI come from the germline V gene. The CDR3 has 15 residues. The CDR3 spells CASSPQSTGANVLTF. CDR3 coding DNA: TGTGCCAGCTCCCCACAGAGTACTGGGGCCAACGTCCTGACTTTC.

The chain couples TRBV19 to TRBJ1-1; TRBD1 aligns across 8 bases. The V gene end was trimmed by 4 bases and the J gene end by 6 bases; junction bases not matched to a gene: 10. Looked up from germline, CDR1 is LNHDA and CDR2 is SQIVND (reference sequence). The CDR3 runs to 15 residues. CDR3 bases: TGTGCCAGTAGTACAGCTGACAGGGGTTCTGCTGAAGCTTTCTTT. Translating it yields CASSTADRGSAEAFF.

The gene calls are TRBV5-4 and TRBJ1-2, with D unclear. The germline gives CDR1 SGHNT, CDR2 YYREEE (reference sequence). V was pared by 1 base and J by 4 bases, with 5 bases between. There are 12 residues in the CDR3. CDR3 in DNA: TGTGCCAGCAGCTTGTCCTTCTATGGCTACACCTTC. Its protein is CASSLSFYGYTF.

The CDR3, as DNA: TGTGCCAGCAGCCCGGACAGGGGGGACATTCAGTACTTC. This codes for CASSPDRGDIQYF. The genes are TRBV11-2 and TRBJ2-4; 10 bases fit TRBD1. Germline assignment: CDR1 SGHAT and CDR2 FQNNGV. The CDR3 consists of 13 residues. V lost 5 bases, J lost 8 bases, and 3 bases stayed unmatched.

This clone is medium-sized within its sample. The chain links TRBV6-4 to TRBJ1-5; TRBD1 aligns across 7 bases. The V gene end was trimmed by 3 bases and the J gene end by 5 bases; junction bases not matched to a gene: 7. The CDR3 is made up of 15 amino acids. Germline V lookup: CDR1 MRHNA, CDR2 SNTAGT. The CDR3 protein is CASSDGTDLDQPQHF. Written as DNA, the CDR3 is TGTGCCAGCAGTGATGGGACAGATCTAGATCAGCCCCAGCATTTT.

The chain employs TRBV5-6 and TRBJ1-2, with a possible D match to TRBD1 (5 bases). The CDR3 contains 13 residues. The V end was cut by 4 bases, the J end by 8 bases, with 15 bases between. The germline V gene encodes CDR1 SGHDT and CDR2 YYEEEE. The CDR3 is CASSPLRGTGYTF. CDR3 nucleotides: TGTGCCAGCAGCCCGCTGCGGGGGACGGGCTACACCTTC.

This clone showed up just once. The chain couples TRBV7-9 to TRBJ2-6; TRBD1 agrees at 7 bases. This CDR3 spans 18 amino acids. V was clipped by 4 bases and J by 1 base; unmatched bases: 10. Germline values: CDR1 SEHNR, CDR2 FQNEAQ (reference sequence). Here the CDR3 reads CASSSFRDSASGANVLTF. CDR3 DNA sequence: TGTGCCAGCAGCTCCTTCCGGGACAGCGCATCTGGGGCCAACGTCCTGACTTTC.

At least ten counts were recorded for this clone. The J gene is TRBJ1-1, the V gene TRBV11-3; no clear D. CDR1 is SGHNT and CDR2 is YENEEA in the germline V gene. V was clipped by 3 bases and J by 7 bases, with 12 bases between them. CDR3 length: 13 amino acids. The CDR3, as DNA: TGTGCCAGCAGCTTCCAGGAGGGTGGTGAAGCTTTCTTT. Protein: CASSFQEGGEAFF.

J is TRBJ2-7 and V is TRBV4-1; D perhaps matches TRBD1 (6 bases). The CDR3 sequence is 15 residues long. V lost 4 bases, J lost 1 base, and 14 bases lay in between. Germline CDR1 reads MGHRA; CDR2 reads YSYEKL. The CDR3 nucleotides read TGCGCCAGCAGCCCTCCGACAGGTTTATCCTACGAGCAGTACTTC. This sequence encodes CASSPPTGLSYEQYF.

V usage is TRBV9 and J usage is TRBJ2-3, with D unresolved. The CDR3 spans 14 residues. Germline loops: CDR1 SGDLS, CDR2 YYNGEE. V was trimmed by 0 bases and J by 2 bases, leaving 7 bases between them. The DNA of the CDR3 is TGTGCCAGCAGCGTAGGCGCCTACACAGATACGCAGTATTTT. As protein: CASSVGAYTDTQYF.

The J gene is TRBJ1-1, the V gene TRBV7-6; D remains ambiguous. Between the trimmed V and J ends, which lost 1 base and 1 base, there was a span of 10 bases. The CDR3 spans 15 residues. CDR1 is SGHVS and CDR2 is FNYEAQ in the germline V gene. The CDR3 nucleotides are TGTGCCAGCAGCTTAGTAGCGGTTCCGAACACTGAAGCTTTCTTT. Translation: CASSLVAVPNTEAFF.

The chain uses TRBV7-9 and TRBJ1-2, with D perhaps matching TRBD1 (6 bases). CDR1 and CDR2 (germline): SEHNR, FQNEAQ (reference sequence). The CDR3 runs to 12 residues. Trimming removed 5 bases at V and 5 bases at J, with 9 bases between. The CDR3 bases are TGTGCCAGCAGCATGGACAGTTATGGCTACACCTTC. Its translation: CASSMDSYGYTF.

Written as DNA, the CDR3 is TGTGCCAGCAGCCAGGCGGACAAGAACTATGGCTACACCTTC. Translation: CASSQADKNYGYTF. This chain connects TRBV28 to TRBJ1-2; D may be TRBD1 (5 bases). V gave up 6 bases and J gave up 2 bases, with 13 bases separating them. Germline CDR1 MDHEN, CDR2 SYDVKM. This CDR3 has 14 residues.